Sequencing of this T cell receptor beta chain was carried out in a study of graft-versus-host responses after intestinal transplantation. Study-wide results and caveats: Detected in recipient marrow were GvH clones, some of which were first observed in ileum or blood.

Measured with immunoSEQ multiplex PCR; TCRdb has only the in-frame clones, and not every one. The sample gives approximately 100,000 clones, about 84% of which show up once; over 1.3% is in the top ten. This clone showed up just once. Its target is not known. The receptor comes from a human patient who received an intestinal transplant, so some T cells may come from the graft donor. The sample here was PBMCs, taken 255 days after intestinal transplant.

DNA of the CDR3: TGTGCCAGCAGCCCCGAGTACCAAGAGACCCAGTACTTC. Translated, it gives CASSPEYQETQYF. The chain links TRBV14 to TRBJ2-5; D gene ambiguous. V lost 4 bases, J lost 0 bases, and 6 bases lay in between. The CDR3 sequence is 13 residues long. Per germline, CDR1 SGHDN and CDR2 FVKESK.